One sample yielded the 16 T cell receptor beta chains listed below, sequenced in a study of blood T cell repertoires in COVID-19. Sequencing used immunoSEQ multiplex PCR; TCRdb keeps in-frame clones, though not all of them. The sample lists 200,000 to 250,000 clones; over 70% were seen once. The sample was peripheral blood. The receptors come from a woman in her seventies with acute or convalescent COVID-19.

This chain links TRBV2 with TRBJ1-5; D perhaps matches TRBD1 (5 bases). CDR3 length: 15 amino acids. Trimming removed 2 bases from V and 7 bases from J, with 15 bases in between. CDR1 is SNHLY, CDR2 FYNNEI, per germline. The chain's CDR3 is CASSELRQGSQPQHF. CDR3 bases: TGTGCCAGCAGTGAATTGCGTCAGGGAAGCCAGCCCCAGCATTTT.

The chain combines TRBV28 with TRBJ1-4; TRBD1 is a possible D gene (5 bases). Trimming took 6 bases from V and 8 from J, leaving 19 bases between them. This CDR3 comprises 15 residues. Germline loops: CDR1 MDHEN, CDR2 SYDVKM. Here the CDR3 reads CASRGRPGLVEKLFF. CDR3 DNA sequence: TGTGCCAGCAGAGGTAGACCGGGACTGGTGGAAAAACTGTTTTTT.

The chain is built from TRBV19 and TRBJ1-4; tentative D call: TRBD1 (6 bases). The V gene lost 10 bases and the J gene lost 8 bases, with 11 bases spanning the gap. Germline-derived CDR1 and CDR2 are LNHDA and SQIVND (reference sequence). The CDR3 contains 11 residues. This CDR3 is CATGEEEKLFF. CDR3 bases: TGTGCCACAGGGGAAGAGGAAAAACTGTTTTTT.

V usage is TRBV18 and J usage is TRBJ1-5, with D possibly TRBD1 on 5 matching bases. CDR1 and CDR2 (germline): KGHSH, LQKENI. The CDR3 is made up of 16 amino acids. V lost 1 base to trimming and J lost 2 bases, with 12 bases between them. The CDR3 reads CASSPQAGQGNQPQHF. The CDR3, as DNA: TGTGCCAGCTCACCACAAGCAGGGCAGGGCAATCAGCCCCAGCATTTT.

This clone was picked up one time. V gene TRBV12-3 or TRBV12-4 combines with J gene TRBJ2-7, with a weak D call TRBD2 (6 bases). Trimming removed 1 base at V and 6 bases at J, with 10 bases between. The CDR3 spans 13 residues. In DNA form, the CDR3 reads TGTGCCAGCAGTTTAGTGGGGAGGAGCGAGCAGTACTTC. Translated: CASSLVGRSEQYF.

The CDR3 bases are TGCAGTGCTAGTTCGGGGACAGTGGAAGAGACCCAGTACTTC. Its protein product is CSASSGTVEETQYF. The chain links TRBV20-1 to TRBJ2-5, with 7 bases identical to TRBD1. CDR3 size: 14 residues. Per the germline V gene, CDR1 is DFQATT and CDR2 is SNEGSKA (reference sequence). J was trimmed by 3 bases and V by 3 bases; bases with no gene match: 7.

This chain connects TRBV28 to TRBJ2-3, with D possibly matching TRBD2 (7 bases). Germline CDR1 is MDHEN and CDR2 is SYDVKM. The CDR3 has 16 residues. V gave up 5 bases and J gave up 8 bases, with 23 bases separating them. CDR3 nucleotides: TGTGCCAGCAGTGGGGGGGCCGTAGCGGCCCCGGGTACGCAGTATTTT. Its translation is CASSGGAVAAPGTQYF.

This rearrangement joins TRBV27 to TRBJ2-7, with TRBD1 matching over 7 bases. Germline loops: CDR1 MNHEY, CDR2 SMNVEV (reference sequence). Trimming took 5 bases from V and 6 from J; bases not matched to a gene: 7. The CDR3 loop spans 13 amino acids. CDR3 region: CASSATGSGEQYF. The DNA for the CDR3 is TGTGCCAGCAGTGCGACAGGGAGTGGCGAGCAGTACTTC.

This clone occurred once. The chain employs TRBV28 and TRBJ1-2; weak D call: TRBD1 (5 bases). V lost 6 bases and J 0 bases, leaving 14 bases between the germline ends. This CDR3 region has 15 residues. Germline V CDR1 and CDR2: MDHEN, SYDVKM. The CDR3 sequence: CASRPGGTANYGYTF. In DNA, the CDR3 is TGTGCCAGCAGGCCTGGGGGGACTGCTAACTATGGCTACACCTTC.

The rearrangement links TRBV6-1 to TRBJ1-2, with D possibly matching TRBD1 (6 bases). The ends were cut back, 3 bases at V and 8 bases at J, with 16 bases in the middle. This CDR3 has 14 amino acids. Germline-derived CDR1 and CDR2 are MNHNS and SASEGT. CDR3 bases: TGTGCCAGCAGTGAGGGGGCAGCCTTCTTGGGCTACACCTTC. This sequence encodes CASSEGAAFLGYTF.

V gene TRBV30 combines with J gene TRBJ1-2; no firm D call. CDR1 and CDR2 (germline): GTSNPN, SVGIG (reference sequence). This CDR3 spans 13 amino acids. The V end lost 0 bases, the J end lost 6 bases, and 11 bases lay between the germline ends. The CDR3 here is CAWSVRTDDGYTF. CDR3 DNA sequence: TGTGCCTGGAGTGTAAGGACTGATGATGGCTACACCTTC.

This chain links TRBV12-3 or TRBV12-4 with TRBJ1-2, with 7 bases matching TRBD1. CDR3 length: 13 residues. V shed 6 bases and J 2 bases; nucleotides not matched to a gene: 3. CDR3 sequence reads: CASRVQGNYGYTF. In DNA, the CDR3 is TGTGCCAGCAGGGTACAGGGGAACTATGGCTACACCTTC.

This rearrangement joins TRBV30 to TRBJ2-3; 9 bases align to TRBD1. V was pared by 0 bases and J by 14 bases, with 6 bases of the junction left unmatched. In germline, CDR1 is GTSNPN, CDR2 SVGIG (reference sequence). CDR3 size: 12 residues. The CDR3 nucleotides read TGTGCCTGGAGTGTGGGGGACAGGGATTTGTATTTT. It is translated as CAWSVGDRDLYF.

In regard to this clone: The sample contains more than one DNA sequence encoding this CDR3. The gene calls are TRBV3-1 (or the pseudogene TRBV3-2) and TRBJ1-1; D gene uncertain. Trimming stripped 4 bases from V and 0 bases from J, with 6 bases between. The CDR3 has 13 residues. CDR1 and CDR2 from the germline V gene are LGHDT and YNNKEL (reference sequence). CDR3 in DNA: TGTGCCAGCAGCCCCCAGATGAACACTGAAGCTTTCTTT. Translation gives CASSPQMNTEAFF.

The V call is TRBV6-5, the J call TRBJ2-2; 7 bases are shared with TRBD1. V lost 8 bases, J lost 5 bases, and 8 bases stayed unmatched. The CDR3 contains 14 residues. Germline lookup yields CDR1 MNHEY and CDR2 SVGAGI. The CDR3 bases are TGTGCCAGCTCAAAGACAGGGAGAACCGGGGAGCTGTTTTTT. Translated: CASSKTGRTGELFF.

The V call is TRBV7-8, the J call TRBJ1-2; possible D gene TRBD1, 6 bases. Germline CDR1 is SGHVS and CDR2 is FQNEAQ. The CDR3 is made up of 16 amino acids. The V end lost 5 bases, the J end lost 5 bases, and 21 bases lay between the germline ends. CDR3 in amino acids: CASSQNRQALGYGYTF. CDR3 nucleotide sequence: TGTGCCAGCAGCCAGAACCGACAGGCCCTGGGGTATGGCTACACCTTC. The entire variable domain, with the rest obtained from reference TRBV7-8 and TRBJ1-2, is as follows: GAGVSQSPRYKVAKRGQDVALRCDPISGHVSLFWYQQALGQGPEFLTYFQNEAQLDKSGLPSDRFFAERPEGSVSTLKIQRTQQEDSAVYLCASSQNRQALGYGYTFGSGTRLTVV.